Here is one T cell receptor (beta chain) with its context. This CDR3 has 15 amino acids. Germline CDR1 MNHNY, CDR2 SVGAGI (reference sequence). The J segment lost 0 bases and the V segment lost 5 bases, leaving 5 bases of the junction unmatched. This entry is derived from a study of blood T cell repertoires in COVID-19. The table came from immunoSEQ multiplex PCR; TCRdb's copy has only in-frame clones and leaves some out. The sample shows some 85,000 clones, roughly 87% of them seen only once. This rearrangement joins TRBV6-6 to TRBJ1-2; TRBD1 agrees at 8 bases. This sequence was found in a man aged 45 to 65 with acute or convalescent COVID-19. The source material was peripheral blood. The CDR3 region has the DNA TGTGCCAGCAGTGATCAGGGACAGGCTAACTATGGCTACACCTTC. It codes for CASSDQGQANYGYTF.